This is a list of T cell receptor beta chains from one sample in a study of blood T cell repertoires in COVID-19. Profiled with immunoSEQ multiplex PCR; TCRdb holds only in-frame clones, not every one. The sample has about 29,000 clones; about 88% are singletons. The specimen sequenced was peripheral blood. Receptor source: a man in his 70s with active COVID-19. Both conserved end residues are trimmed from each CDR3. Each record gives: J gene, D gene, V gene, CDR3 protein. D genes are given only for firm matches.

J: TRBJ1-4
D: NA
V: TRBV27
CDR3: ASKAGGKGEKLF

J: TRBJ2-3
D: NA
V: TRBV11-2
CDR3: ASSLDGGTVSQEQY

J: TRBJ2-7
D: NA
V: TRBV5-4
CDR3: ASSSQGKNEQY

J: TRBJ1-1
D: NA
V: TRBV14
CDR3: ASSKTGFYTEAF

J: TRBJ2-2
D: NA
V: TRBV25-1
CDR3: ASSEYGGDSGELF

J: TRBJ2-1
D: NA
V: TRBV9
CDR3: ASSAGGRSSYNEQF

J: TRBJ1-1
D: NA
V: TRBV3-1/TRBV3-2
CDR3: ASSETGGKRAF

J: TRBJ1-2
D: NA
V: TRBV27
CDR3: ASSYKDSRDYGYT

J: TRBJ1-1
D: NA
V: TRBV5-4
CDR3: ASSLAENTEAF

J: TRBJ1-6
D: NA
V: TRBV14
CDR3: ASSSGARGSPLH

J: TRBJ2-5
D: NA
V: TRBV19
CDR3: ASSRSRPPETQY

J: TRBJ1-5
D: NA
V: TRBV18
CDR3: ASSPRQGNQPQH

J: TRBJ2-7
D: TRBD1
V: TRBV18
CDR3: ASSTGTGEVREQY

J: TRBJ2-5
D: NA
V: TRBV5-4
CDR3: ASSPQGYGLETQY

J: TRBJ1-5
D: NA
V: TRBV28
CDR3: ASSLEPRSNQPQH

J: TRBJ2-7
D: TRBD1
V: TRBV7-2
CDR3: ASSTSGTGGIEQY

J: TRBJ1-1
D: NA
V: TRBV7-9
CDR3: ASSPGFAEAF

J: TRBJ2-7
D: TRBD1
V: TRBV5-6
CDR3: ASSGDRGNYEQY

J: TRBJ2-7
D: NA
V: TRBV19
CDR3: ASSHQVAGEQY

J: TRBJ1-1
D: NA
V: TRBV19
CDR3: ASSIVGLVNTEAF

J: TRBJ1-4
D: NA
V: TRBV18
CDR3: ASSRLPRDEKLF

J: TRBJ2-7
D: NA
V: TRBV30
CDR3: AWSASSVVY

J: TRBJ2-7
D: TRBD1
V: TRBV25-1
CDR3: ASSENRGAYEQY

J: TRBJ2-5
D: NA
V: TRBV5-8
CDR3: ASSHGQLQRETQY

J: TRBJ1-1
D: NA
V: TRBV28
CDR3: ASRKGGTDTEAF

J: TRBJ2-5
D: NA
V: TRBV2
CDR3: ASSEGPQETQY

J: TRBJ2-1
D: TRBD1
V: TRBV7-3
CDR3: ASSRDRGAYNEQF

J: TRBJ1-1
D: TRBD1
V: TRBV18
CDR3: ASSPRQGKGNTEAF

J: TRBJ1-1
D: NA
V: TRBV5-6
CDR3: ASRQKTANTEAF

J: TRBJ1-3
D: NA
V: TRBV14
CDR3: ASSQSPGGNTIY

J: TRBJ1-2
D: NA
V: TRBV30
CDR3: AWRSLAGPYGYT

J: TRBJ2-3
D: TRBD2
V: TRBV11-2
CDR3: ASSQFAAGGHPDTQY

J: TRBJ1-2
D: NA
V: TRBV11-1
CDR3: ASSPRDFNYGYT

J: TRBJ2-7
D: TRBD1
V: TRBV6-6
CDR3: ASSPRQGASYEQY

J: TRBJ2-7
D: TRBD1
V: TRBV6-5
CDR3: ASRITGTGSEQY

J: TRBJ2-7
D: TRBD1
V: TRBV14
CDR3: ASSQQTGFGEQY

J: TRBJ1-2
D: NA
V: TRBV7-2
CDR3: ASSPPGTSYGYT

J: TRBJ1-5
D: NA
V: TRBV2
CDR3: ASSTTSSNQPQH

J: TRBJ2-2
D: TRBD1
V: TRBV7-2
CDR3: ASSLAQIVGAGGVTGELF

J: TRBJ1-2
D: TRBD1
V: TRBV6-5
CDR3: ASSYLPQGNYGYT

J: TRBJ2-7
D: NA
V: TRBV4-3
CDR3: ASRLRGTSSSYEQY

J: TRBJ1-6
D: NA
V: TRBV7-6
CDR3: ASSPMAKGDSPLH

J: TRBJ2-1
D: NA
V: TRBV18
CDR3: ASSPVVNEQF

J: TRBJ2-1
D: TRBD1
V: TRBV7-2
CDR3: ASSNRGQGANEQF

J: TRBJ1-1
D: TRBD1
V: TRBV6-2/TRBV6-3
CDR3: ASSLQGVNTEAF

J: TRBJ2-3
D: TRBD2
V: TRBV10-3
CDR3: AISEQSSGNTDTQY

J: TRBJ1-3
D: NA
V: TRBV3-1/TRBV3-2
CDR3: ASSQEGTSGNTIY

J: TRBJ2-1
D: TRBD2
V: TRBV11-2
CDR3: ASSFRRSVAGGYNEQF

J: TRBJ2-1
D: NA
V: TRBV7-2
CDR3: ASSSVGQGGNEQF

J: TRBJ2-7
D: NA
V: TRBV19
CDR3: ASSSTPGYEQY

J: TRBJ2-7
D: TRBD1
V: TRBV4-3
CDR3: ASSQGRGRGEQY

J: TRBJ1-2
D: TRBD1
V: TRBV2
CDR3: ASSATGDGYGYT

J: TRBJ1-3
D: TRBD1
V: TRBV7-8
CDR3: ASSSDRARQLY

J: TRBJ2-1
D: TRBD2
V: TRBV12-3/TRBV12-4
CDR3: ASRGLGGNEQF

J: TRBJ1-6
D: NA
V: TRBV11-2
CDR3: ASSPLDRGSPLH

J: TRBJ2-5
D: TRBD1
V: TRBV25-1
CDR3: ASSDRGKGETQY